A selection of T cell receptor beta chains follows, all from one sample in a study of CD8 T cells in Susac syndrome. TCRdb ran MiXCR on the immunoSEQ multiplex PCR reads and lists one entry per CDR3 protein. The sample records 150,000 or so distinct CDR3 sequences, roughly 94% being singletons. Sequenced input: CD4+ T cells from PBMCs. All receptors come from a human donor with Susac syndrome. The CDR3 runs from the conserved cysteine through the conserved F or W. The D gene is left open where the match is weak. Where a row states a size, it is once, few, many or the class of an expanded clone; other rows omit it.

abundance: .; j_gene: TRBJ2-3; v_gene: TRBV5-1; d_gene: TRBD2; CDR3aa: CASFSSGGKDTQYF; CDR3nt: TGCGCCAGCTTCTCTAGCGGGGGAAAGGATACGCAGTATTTT
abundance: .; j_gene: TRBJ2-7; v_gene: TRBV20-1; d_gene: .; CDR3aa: CSAAGHLTYEQYF; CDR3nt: TGCAGTGCGGCGGGGCACCTTACCTACGAGCAGTACTTC
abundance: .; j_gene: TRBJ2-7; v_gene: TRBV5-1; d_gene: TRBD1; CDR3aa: CASSWPGQGYEQYF; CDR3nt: TGCGCCAGCAGCTGGCCGGGACAGGGGTACGAGCAGTACTTC
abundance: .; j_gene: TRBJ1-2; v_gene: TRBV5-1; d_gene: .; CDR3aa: CASSSDTIYGYTF; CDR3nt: TGCGCCAGCAGCTCCGACACTATCTATGGCTACACCTTC
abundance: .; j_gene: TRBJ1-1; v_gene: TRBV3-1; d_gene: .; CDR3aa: CASSPQAQNTEAFF; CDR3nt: TGTGCCAGCAGTCCACAGGCACAGAACACTGAAGCTTTCTTT
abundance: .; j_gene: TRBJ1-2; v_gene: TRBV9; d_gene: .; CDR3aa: CASSPRGGASYGYTF; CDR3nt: TGTGCCAGCAGCCCACGTGGGGGGGCGAGCTATGGCTACACCTTC
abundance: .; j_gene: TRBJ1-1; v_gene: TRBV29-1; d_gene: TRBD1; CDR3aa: CSPQGPNTEAFF; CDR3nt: TGCAGCCCACAGGGGCCGAACACTGAAGCTTTCTTT
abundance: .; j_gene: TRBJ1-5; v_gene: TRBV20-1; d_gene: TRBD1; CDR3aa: CSARNRGGYSNQPQHF; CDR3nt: TGCAGTGCTAGAAACAGGGGGGGCTATAGCAATCAGCCCCAGCATTTT
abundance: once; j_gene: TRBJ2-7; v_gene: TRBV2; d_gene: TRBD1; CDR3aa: CASRGTGVTEQYF; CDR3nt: TGTGCCAGCAGGGGGACAGGGGTCACCGAGCAGTACTTC
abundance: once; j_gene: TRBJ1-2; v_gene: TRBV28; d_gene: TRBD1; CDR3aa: CASSFEDRRQGGYTF; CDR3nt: TGTGCCAGCAGTTTTGAGGACAGGAGGCAGGGGGGCTACACCTTC